This entry describes one TCR beta chain. Using immunoSEQ multiplex PCR, the repertoire was profiled, and TCRdb retains in-frame clones only, with some absent. The data hold 30,000 to 45,000 clones, with roughly nine tenths observed a single time. The data are from a study of blood T cell repertoires in COVID-19. V lost 0 bases, J lost 5 bases, and 6 bases stayed unmatched. Germline values: CDR1 MGHDK, CDR2 SYGVNS. CDR3 length: 16 amino acids. The genes are TRBV25-1 and TRBJ1-4; 7 bases line up with TRBD1. What was sequenced was peripheral blood. The sequence was collected from a man between 65 and 79 years old with acute or convalescent COVID-19. Here the CDR3 reads CASSEYKGAPNEKLFF. DNA for the CDR3: TGTGCCAGCAGTGAATATAAGGGGGCACCGAATGAAAAACTGTTTTTT.